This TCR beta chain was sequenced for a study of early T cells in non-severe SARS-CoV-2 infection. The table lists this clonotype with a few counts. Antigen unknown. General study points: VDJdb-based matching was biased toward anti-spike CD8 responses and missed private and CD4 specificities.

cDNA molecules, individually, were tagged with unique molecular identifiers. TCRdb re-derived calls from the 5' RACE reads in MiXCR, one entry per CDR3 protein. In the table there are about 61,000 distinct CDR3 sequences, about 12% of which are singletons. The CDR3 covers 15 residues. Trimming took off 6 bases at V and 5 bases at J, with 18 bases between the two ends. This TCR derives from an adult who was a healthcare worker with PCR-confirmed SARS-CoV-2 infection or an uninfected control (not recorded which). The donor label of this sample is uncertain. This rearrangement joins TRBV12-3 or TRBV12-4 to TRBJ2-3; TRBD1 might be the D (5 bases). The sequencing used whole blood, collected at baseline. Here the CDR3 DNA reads TGTGCCAGCAGACCCCTCTGGGGCTCGGTAGATACGCAGTATTTT. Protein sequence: CASRPLWGSVDTQYF.